The rows below give T cell receptor beta chains drawn from one sample of a study of control samples from healthy donors and cancer patients. The repertoire was sequenced with immunoSEQ multiplex PCR; TCRdb's copy has only in-frame clones and lacks some. This table holds tens of thousands of clones, approximately 94% found once. The sample taken for sequencing was blood. The receptors derive from a woman aged 18-29 years in good health. CDR3s include the opening cysteine and the closing phenylalanine or tryptophan.

v_call cdr3_aa
TRBV28 CASTPPGGNNQPQHF
TRBV18 CASSRAGTGEQYF
TRBV2 CASTTGLEETQYF
TRBV5-6 CASRFRTGNIGANVLTF
TRBV5-4 CASSLGQEYTEAFF
TRBV6-6 CASSYLQQTRMEGYTF
TRBV28 CASSLPRQGGGGYTF
TRBV28 CASSLTGSGNTIYF
TRBV10-1 CASSRDRKGYTEAFF
TRBV7-9 CASSPRDLSYEQYF
TRBV10-1 CTSSESKRGEAFF
TRBV27 CASGPSNQPQHF
TRBV27 CASSLRQGGWGLYEQYF
TRBV24-1 CATSDLHGGKGANEQFF
TRBV10-1 CASSESGLAGTGELFF
TRBV11-1 CASSATAGVGLDGYTF
TRBV6-2/TRBV6-3 CASSYGAEVVQPQHF
TRBV7-3 CASSPTVNTEAFF
TRBV7-6 CASSLAMGTGVFEQYF
TRBV5-1 CASSFPKGSTDTQYF
TRBV3-1/TRBV3-2 CASSQAGTSRLDTQYF
TRBV2 CASRALATTYEQYF
TRBV7-9 CASSLSDNEKLFF
TRBV6-2/TRBV6-3 CASSYLGGVGNEQFF
TRBV6-5 CASRLDRGGSPLHF
TRBV9 CASSVNAQGVYGYTF
TRBV19 CASSNRDRNPEIYSNQPQHF
TRBV27 CASSATRDTQYF
TRBV4-1 CASSFRLADSTDTQYF
TRBV6-5 CASSLTSSYEQYF
TRBV19 CASSESRRVDTQYF
TRBV3-1/TRBV3-2 CASSQLGDRGRNSPLHF
TRBV15 CATSRGDSNQPQHF
TRBV27 CASKPGISNQPQHF
TRBV7-9 CASSLVLAGVTDTQYF
TRBV7-2 CASSLNRGSPETQYF
TRBV28 CASRPPGGVSYEQYF
TRBV7-8 CASSLVAPLAADRRRTDTQYF
TRBV4-2 CASSQAGGGGANVLTF
TRBV3-1/TRBV3-2 CASSLRGGGALGEQFF
TRBV28 CASSVRQGSGYEQYF